This T cell receptor beta chain was documented in a study of CD8 T cells in Susac syndrome. This CDR3 has 15 residues. Trimming removed 3 bases from V and 2 bases from J, with 8 bases in between. CDR1 LNHDA and CDR2 SQIVND come from the germline V gene (reference sequence). Reverse transcription of 0.5 to 1 ug RNA was performed with random hexamers. Coverage of TCR beta CDR3 amplification by immunoSEQ multiplex PCR extended to 54 Vbeta and 13 Jbeta. TCRdb itself ran the immunoSEQ multiplex PCR reads through MiXCR, one entry per CDR3 protein. The sample holds tens of thousands of distinct CDR3 sequences, roughly 94% seen once.

Material: CD8+ T cells from PBMCs. The chain has TRBV19 and TRBJ2-6, with D unresolved. This receptor was taken from a human donor in good health. CDR3 sequence reads: CASSIPGTGANVLTF. As DNA, the CDR3 is TGTGCCAGTAGTATCCCAGGAACTGGGGCCAACGTCCTGACTTTC.